This TCR beta chain was captured by sequencing in a study of response to subunit inactivated influenza vaccine. Points from the study as a whole: Authors suggested each seasonal influenza vaccination recruits few new T cells.

TCRdb ran MiXCR on the RT-PCR reads and lists one entry per CDR3 protein. Of some 640,000 distinct CDR3 sequences in the sample, about 15% are singletons; the top ten hold less than 7%. The CDR3 runs 18 residues. Germline V gene data show CDR1 as DFQATT and CDR2 as SNEGSKA (reference sequence). V dropped 2 bases and J dropped 4; count of bases not matched to a gene: 9. Points on this clonotype: Antigen unknown.

The rearrangement joins TRBV20-1 to TRBJ2-1; 15 bases match TRBD2. The material sequenced was PBMCs from blood, taken 14 to 15 days before vaccination. This clonotype was obtained from a man aged 45-60 years who received an inactivated influenza vaccine. CDR3 coding DNA: TGCAGTGCTAGACGTACCACCGGACTAGCGGGGGGGTACAATGAGCAGTTCTTC. It yields the protein CSARRTTGLAGGYNEQFF.